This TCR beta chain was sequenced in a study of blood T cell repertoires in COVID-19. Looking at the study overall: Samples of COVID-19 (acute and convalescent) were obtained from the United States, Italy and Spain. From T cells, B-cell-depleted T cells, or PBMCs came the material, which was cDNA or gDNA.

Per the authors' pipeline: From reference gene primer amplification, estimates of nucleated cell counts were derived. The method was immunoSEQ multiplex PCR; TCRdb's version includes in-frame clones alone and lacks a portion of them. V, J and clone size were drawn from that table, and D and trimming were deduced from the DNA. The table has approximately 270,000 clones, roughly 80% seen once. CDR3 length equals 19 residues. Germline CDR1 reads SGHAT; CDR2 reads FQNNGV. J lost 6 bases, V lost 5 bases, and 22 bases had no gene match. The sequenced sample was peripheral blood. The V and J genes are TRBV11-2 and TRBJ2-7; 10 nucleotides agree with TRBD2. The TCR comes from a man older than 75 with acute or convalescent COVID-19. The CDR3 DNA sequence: TGTGCCAGCAGCCTCAACAGGCCTCAACTAGCGGGACTTCTGGGCGAGCAGTACTTC. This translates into CASSLNRPQLAGLLGEQYF.